Following are 10 T cell receptor beta chains from one sample sequenced in a study of CD8+ T cells in alopecia areata. Sequencing used cDNA as its template, made by extracting RNA and reverse transcribing it. TCRdb's copy holds only in-frame clones and misses some; the assay was immunoSEQ multiplex PCR. Listed for the sample are roughly 260,000 clones, none seen a single time. Markers including CD4, CD8alpha, NKG2D and NKG2ACE guided sorting of pooled cutaneous lymph node cells. Sequenced sample: CD4+ T cells sorted from a lymph node. These receptors all stem from a C3H/HeJ mouse with alopecia areata. Strain haplotype at MHC: H2-k.

To note about this clone: Gene and germline names: mouse. Sequencing ends 4 residues short of the CDR3 end; the germline J gene provides the rest. This sequence joins TRBV29 and TRBJ1-1; 7 bases agree with TRBD1. Germline lookup yields CDR1 MSHET and CDR2 SYDVDS. V shed 5 bases and J 0 bases; nucleotides not matched to a gene: 3. CDR3 length: 14 amino acids. Here the CDR3 reads CASSPGQSNTEVFF. The sequenced CDR3 bases are TGTGCTAGCAGTCCGGGACAGTCAAACACA.

This clone was seen only a few times. Genes and germline are mouse. The part of the CDR3 DNA that was read is TGTGCCAGCAGCCAAGAGTGGGGTCTTAATGCAGAA. Translating it yields CASSQEWGLNAE. The entire CDR3 reads CASSQEWGLNAETLYF. J is TRBJ2-3 and V is TRBV5; D may be TRBD2 (5 bases). The read terminates 4 residues before the CDR3 end, so the remaining end is supplied by the germline J gene. The germline CDR1 and CDR2 sequences are LGHNA and YNLKQL (reference sequence). V was shortened by 0 bases and J by 2 bases, with 12 bases between the two germline ends. The CDR3 extends over 16 amino acids.

There are a few counts of this clone. Genes here carry mouse names. The CDR3 goes on 4 residues after the read ends, and that part is filled in from the germline J gene. This chain uses TRBV13-2 with TRBJ1-2; TRBD1 matches 7 bases. The length of the CDR3 is 16 residues. In germline, CDR1 is NNHNN, CDR2 SYGAGS (reference sequence). After removal of 0 bases from V and 1 base from J, the junction contained 6 bases not matched to a gene. CDR3 in amino acids: CASGDALGQENSDYTF. The sequenced part of the CDR3 DNA is TGTGCCAGCGGTGATGCACTTGGACAGGAAAACTCC.

This clone was counted between two and nine times. Genes and germline come from the mouse. The sequence runs out 4 residues before the end of the CDR3; the remainder is reconstructed from the germline J gene. The chain carries TRBV5 and TRBJ2-5; D is possibly TRBD2 (5 bases). Germline values: CDR1 LGHNA, CDR2 YNLKQL (reference sequence). This CDR3 comprises 15 residues. V lost 4 bases, J lost 0 bases, and 11 bases lay in between. The sequenced CDR3 bases are TGTGCCAGCAGCCCACCTGGGAGTAACCAAGAC. This sequence encodes CASSPPGSNQD. The full CDR3 is CASSPPGSNQDTQYF.

A remark on this clone: The genes and germline here are from mouse. The CDR3 sequence is CASGKLGGYEQYF. Partial CDR3 DNA: TGTGCCAGCGGTAAACTGGGGGGCTAT. This rearrangement joins TRBV13-2 to TRBJ2-7, with 9 positions matching TRBD2. The observed sequence ends 4 residues before the CDR3 terminus, with the missing tail filled in from the germline J gene. Germline V gene lookup returns CDR1 NNHNN and CDR2 SYGAGS (reference sequence). The CDR3 is 13 residues long. V was clipped by 4 bases and J by 3 bases; unmatched bases: 2.

This clone was found a few times. Gene names are the mouse ones. With the read ending 4 residues before the CDR3 end, the germline J gene is used to fill in that end. This sequence joins TRBV19 and TRBJ2-1; 10 bases match TRBD2. J was trimmed by 0 bases and V by 4 bases; bases with no gene match: 4. CDR1 and CDR2 from the germline V gene are FNHDT and SITEND (reference sequence). This CDR3 spans 16 amino acids. The sequenced part of the CDR3 DNA is TGTGCCAGCAGTCTGACTGGGGGGCCTAACTATGCT. It yields the protein CASSLTGGPNYA. The entire CDR3 protein is CASSLTGGPNYAEQFF. Variable domain in full (rest from reference TRBV19 and TRBJ2-1): GGIITQTPKFLIGQEGQKLTLKCQQNFNHDTMYWYRQDSGKGLRLIYYSITENDLQKGDLSEGYDASREKKSSFSLTVTSAQKNEMAVFLCASSLTGGPNYAEQFFGPGTRLTVL.

On this clone: These gene names are mouse names. Read sequence stops 4 residues before the CDR3 end, and the germline J gene provides the missing end. This same CDR3 is encoded by further DNA sequences in the sample. This rearrangement joins TRBV13-1 to TRBJ1-1; maybe TRBD1 (6 bases). This CDR3 has 12 amino acids. V dropped 3 bases and J dropped 4 bases, with 7 bases sitting between them. Germline assignment: CDR1 NSHNY and CDR2 SYGAGN. The CDR3 DNA, read in part, is TGTGCCAGCAGTGTACAGGGCACA. Translating gives CASSVQGT. The whole CDR3 region reads CASSVQGTEVFF.

As to this clone: Each gene name is a mouse one. The read terminates 4 residues before the CDR3 end, so the remaining end is supplied by the germline J gene. This chain uses TRBV1 with TRBJ2-1; 9 bases match TRBD1. The length of the CDR3 is 15 residues. From germline, CDR1 is NSQYPW and CDR2 LRSPGD (reference sequence). Losses at the gene ends were 4 bases for V and 2 bases for J; bases not matched to a gene: 3. CDR3 residues: CTCSEQGADYAEQFF. CDR3 bases read: TGCACCTGCAGTGAACAGGGGGCTGACTATGCT.

As concerns this clone: Mouse gene names apply. With the read ending 4 residues before the CDR3 end, the germline J gene is used to fill in that end. J is TRBJ1-1 and V is TRBV29; 10 positions match TRBD1. There are 14 residues in the CDR3. From germline, CDR1 is MSHET and CDR2 SYDVDS. V lost 6 bases to trimming and J lost 4 bases; unmatched junction nucleotides: 5. The DNA read from the CDR3 is TGTGCTAGCAGGCCGGGACAGGGGCGCACA. It is translated as CASRPGQGRT. The entire CDR3 protein is CASRPGQGRTEVFF.

Concerning this clone: Germline and genes: mouse. Read coverage stops 4 residues before the CDR3 terminus; the germline J gene supplies the remainder. V gene TRBV1 combines with J gene TRBJ2-2; tentative D call: TRBD2 (7 bases). There are 16 residues in the CDR3. Germline-derived CDR1 and CDR2 are NSQYPW and LRSPGD (reference sequence). V lost 1 base and J 3 bases, leaving 12 bases between the germline ends. The CDR3 spells CTCSAGGAPDTGQLYF. Partial CDR3 DNA: TGCACCTGCAGTGCAGGGGGGGCGCCGGACACCGGG.